This is a list of T cell receptor beta chains from one sample in a study of cytomegalovirus exposure and HLA in healthy donors. Libraries were prepared by immunoSEQ multiplex PCR; TCRdb keeps only in-frame clonotypes and omits some of them. Of 140,000 or so clones detected, 80% to 90% appear once; the ten largest clones hold 6.2%. Sequenced: PBMCs. These receptor sequences come from a young woman in good health and CMV-seropositive. Each CDR3 is given with its conserved first and last residue. A D gene is named only where the DNA matches it firmly. Size is stated for part of the rows, as once, few or many counts, or as a class when the clone is expanded.

NA	TRBV7-8	NA	14	TRBJ1-5	CASSLSGSVRPQHF	TGTGCCAGCAGCTTATCAGGGTCCGTACGGCCCCAGCATTTT
once	TRBV7-2	TRBD2	14	TRBJ2-7	CASSPGGLAGGRDF	TGTGCCAGCAGCCCGGGGGGACTAGCGGGAGGACGCGACTTC
NA	TRBV29-1	NA	10	TRBJ1-1	CSGLNTEAFF	TGCAGCGGTCTCAACACTGAAGCTTTCTTT
NA	TRBV2	NA	14	TRBJ2-7	CASSDIGFGGEQYF	TGTGCCAGCAGTGACATCGGGTTCGGGGGCGAGCAGTACTTC
NA	TRBV6-5	TRBD1	13	TRBJ2-1	CASRDRQGNEQFF	TGTGCCAGCAGGGACCGACAGGGCAATGAGCAGTTCTTC
NA	TRBV15	TRBD1	15	TRBJ2-7	CATSRAGQGILEQYF	TGTGCCACCAGCAGAGCTGGACAGGGCATTTTGGAGCAGTACTTC
NA	TRBV29-1	TRBD1	13	TRBJ1-1	CSATQGAGTEAFF	TGCAGCGCCACACAGGGGGCCGGCACTGAAGCTTTCTTT
NA	TRBV18	TRBD2	16	TRBJ2-7	CASSPLLAGGPGEQYF	TGTGCCAGCTCACCACTGTTAGCGGGAGGGCCAGGGGAGCAGTACTTC
once	TRBV28	TRBD2	15	TRBJ2-7	CASSSKTSGRFEQYF	TGTGCCAGCAGTTCGAAGACTAGCGGGAGATTCGAGCAGTACTTC
NA	TRBV28	TRBD2	15	TRBJ2-5	CASSSLGLAGETQYF	TGTGCCAGCAGTTCGCTGGGACTAGCGGGAGAGACCCAGTACTTC
NA	TRBV2	TRBD1	14	TRBJ2-7	CASSDRGLLYEQYF	TGTGCCAGCAGTGACAGGGGGCTCCTCTACGAGCAGTACTTC
NA	TRBV5-1	TRBD1	14	TRBJ1-4	CASSLVQGFEKLFF	TGCGCCAGCAGCTTGGTACAGGGGTTTGAAAAACTGTTTTTT
once	TRBV5-4	TRBD2	16	TRBJ2-2	CASSAGLGLSTGELFF	TGTGCCAGCAGCGCGGGACTAGGCCTTAGCACCGGGGAGCTGTTTTTT
NA	TRBV29-1	TRBD2	15	TRBJ2-7	CSVEVTSGSPYEQYF	TGCAGCGTTGAAGTCACTAGCGGGAGCCCCTACGAGCAGTACTTC
NA	TRBV6-1	TRBD1	14	TRBJ2-7	CASRNIKQGYEQYF	TGTGCCAGCAGGAACATAAAACAGGGGTACGAGCAGTACTTC
NA	TRBV6-5	NA	14	TRBJ2-7	CASSSPGVIGEQYF	TGTGCCAGCAGTTCACCGGGGGTGATCGGCGAGCAGTACTTC
NA	TRBV2	NA	15	TRBJ2-7	CASSVDRIETREQYF	TGTGCCAGCAGTGTCGACCGGATAGAAACCAGGGAGCAGTACTTC
NA	TRBV29-1	NA	14	TRBJ1-1	CSVEPRTKNTEAFF	TGCAGCGTTGAACCTCGGACAAAGAACACTGAAGCTTTCTTT
NA	TRBV27	TRBD2	17	TRBJ2-2	CASSLGLAGVGTGELFF	TGTGCCAGCAGTTTAGGACTAGCGGGAGTTGGCACCGGGGAGCTGTTTTTT
NA	TRBV6-5	TRBD1	14	TRBJ2-7	CASSGGAGSYEQYF	TGTGCCAGTTCAGGGGGCGCTGGGTCTTACGAGCAGTACTTC
NA	TRBV18	NA	13	TRBJ1-3	CASSSGSGNTIYF	TGTGCCAGCTCATCAGGGTCTGGAAACACCATATATTTT
NA	TRBV28	NA	16	TRBJ2-7	CASSLKAGPRAYEQYF	TGTGCCAGCAGTTTGAAGGCGGGACCGCGGGCCTACGAGCAGTACTTC
NA	TRBV5-4	TRBD2	16	TRBJ2-1	CASSSRAGGTYNEQFF	TGTGCCAGCAGCTCACGAGCGGGGGGAACCTACAATGAGCAGTTCTTC
NA	TRBV18	NA	16	TRBJ1-2	CASSPSLNERGYGYTF	TGTGCCAGCTCACCGTCACTCAACGAACGAGGCTATGGCTACACCTTC
NA	TRBV7-8	NA	16	TRBJ2-1	CASSQGRGSSYNEQFF	TGTGCCAGCAGCCAGGGGCGGGGGAGCTCCTACAATGAGCAGTTCTTC